These 7 T cell receptor beta chains came from one sample sequenced in a study of T-cell memory formation after mild COVID-19. A single record per CDR3 protein comes from TCRdb applying MiXCR to the 5' RACE reads. The data hold about 250,000 distinct CDR3 sequences, with 15% to 19% observed a single time. Sequencing was done on a sample of PBMCs or a T cell subset sorted from them (not recorded which). These receptors all come from an adult woman who had mild COVID-19 (a few samples of this study predate the infection). Cell type and time point are not known.

There are many counts of this clonotype. The chain combines TRBV5-1 with TRBJ2-7; the D gene is possibly TRBD2 (5 bases). Germline lookup yields CDR1 SGHRS and CDR2 YFSETQ. The V end was cut by 0 bases, the J end by 0 bases, with 7 bases between. CDR3 length: 14 amino acids. The chain's CDR3 is CASSLVAGSYEQYF. The CDR3 DNA reads as TGCGCCAGCAGCTTGGTTGCGGGCTCCTACGAGCAGTACTTC. Full variable domain (missing parts from reference TRBV5-1 and TRBJ2-7): KAGVTQTPRYLIKTRGQQVTLSCSPISGHRSVSWYQQTPGQGLQFLFEYFSETQRNKGNFPGRFSGRQFSNSRSEMNVSTLELGDSALYLCASSLVAGSYEQYFGPGTRLTVT.

This chain joins TRBV9 and TRBJ2-7; the D gene could be TRBD1 or TRBD2 (5 bases each). Trimming shortened V by 0 bases and J by 3 bases, and 10 bases separated the two germline ends. CDR3 length equals 14 residues. Per the germline V gene, CDR1 is SGDLS and CDR2 is YYNGEE. CDR3 in amino acids: CASSVGGGLYEQYF. The CDR3 DNA follows: TGTGCCAGCAGCGTAGGGGGCGGACTCTACGAGCAGTACTTC.

CDR3 DNA: TGTGCCAGTAGTATATCCGCCGGAGTGCGCAGGGAGCTGTTTTTT. Its translation: CASSISAGVRRELFF. The chain has TRBV19 and TRBJ2-2; D remains ambiguous. V lost 2 bases and J lost 9, with 16 bases in between. The CDR3 is made up of 15 amino acids. CDR1 is LNHDA and CDR2 is SQIVND in the germline V gene (reference sequence).

The genes are TRBV11-3 and TRBJ2-1; 7 nucleotides align to TRBD2. This CDR3 is 16 amino acids long. Per the germline V gene, CDR1 is SGHNT and CDR2 is YENEEA. The ends lost 7 bases at V and 8 bases at J; junction bases unmatched: 17. CDR3 DNA: TGTGCCAGCACCCCCAGCGGGCCCCGACGGGAGGATGAGCAGTTCTTC. Translating gives CASTPSGPRREDEQFF.

This clonotype has only a few counts. The chain links TRBV6-5 to TRBJ2-5, with 7 positions matching TRBD2. CDR3 length: 16 residues. V lost 5 bases and J lost 3; bases outside the gene matches: 12. Germline V CDR1 and CDR2: MNHEY, SVGAGI. The CDR3 bases are TGTGCCAGCAGTCCTCCGGTCCCGAGCGGGAAAGAGACCCAGTACTTC. Encoded protein: CASSPPVPSGKETQYF.

The chain has TRBV12-3 or TRBV12-4 and TRBJ2-3, with 12 bases lining up with TRBD2. The CDR3 sequence is 17 residues long. Trimming took 4 bases from V and 1 from J; bases not matched to a gene: 6. CDR3 nucleotides: TGTGCCAGCAGTTCCTATCGACTAGCGGGGGGCACAGATACGCAGTATTTT. Its translation: CASSSYRLAGGTDTQYF.

This clonotype was observed many times. This chain links TRBV5-1 with TRBJ1-1; D not resolved. V was cut by 4 bases and J by 1 base, with 14 bases left in between. Looked up from germline, CDR1 is SGHRS and CDR2 is YFSETQ. This CDR3 has 15 residues. The CDR3 DNA is TGCGCCAGCAGCAACGGTCCAGACGGGAACACTGAAGCTTTCTTT. Encoded protein: CASSNGPDGNTEAFF.